One sample yielded the 25 T cell receptor beta chains listed below, sequenced in a study of post-analysis software for immune sequencing data (dated by TCRdb to 2013 to 2016). Points the paper makes about the study in general: Significantly higher frequencies in patients than in controls were found for roughly 5 TRBV segments, including TRBV5-6, TRBV5-1 and TRBV20-1.

These receptors have no known antigen. Libraries came from PCR. Sequencing relied on an Illumina HiSeq 2500. Unique molecular identifiers were incorporated into TCR beta cDNA libraries to reduce PCR and sequencing biases. TCRdb applied fastp at Q25 and MiXCR to the public reads, then kept only in-frame beta chains. Rows matching on CDR3 protein sequence are summarized as one entry with the most common DNA and genes. The sample table records about 210,000 distinct CDR3 sequences; 29% of these occur just once. The ten largest account for nearly 3.5% of the sample. The sequenced material came from blood. Receptors were obtained from a girl aged 2-17 years with multiple sclerosis.

This clonotype was seen repeatedly, ten times or more. This chain joins TRBV4-1 and TRBJ2-6; D call uncertain. From germline, CDR1 is MGHRA and CDR2 YSYEKL. The CDR3 has 17 residues. Trimming took off 0 bases at V and 3 bases at J, with 12 bases between the two ends. The CDR3 region has the DNA TGCGCCAGCAGCCAAGATCGGGTGGTCGGTGGGGCCAACGTCCTGACTTTC. This sequence encodes CASSQDRVVGGANVLTF.

This sequence joins TRBV5-1 and TRBJ2-1; tentative D call: TRBD1 (6 bases). Deletions cut 4 bases from V and 0 bases from J, with 11 bases between. The CDR3 runs 15 residues. Per the germline V gene, CDR1 is SGHRS and CDR2 is YFSETQ. The CDR3 region is CASSRDISSYNEQFF. The CDR3 DNA reads as TGCGCCAGCAGCCGGGACATTAGCTCCTACAATGAGCAGTTCTTC.

Comment on this clonotype: This sequence may be a read error, since a much larger clone differs from it by one base. The genes are TRBV6-2 or TRBV6-3 and TRBJ2-7, with TRBD2 as a possible D gene (6 bases). CDR1 and CDR2 (germline): MNHEY, SVGEGT. V dropped 7 bases and J dropped 5 bases, with 18 bases sitting between them. CDR3 length equals 14 residues. CDR3 DNA sequence: TGTGCCAGCACCGTAGCGGAGGCACGCCACGAGCAGTACTTC. Its translation is CASTVAEARHEQYF.

As regards this clonotype: This may be a read error, as it is one base from a much larger clone. J is TRBJ2-4 and V is TRBV20-1; 11 bases are shared with TRBD2. This CDR3 has 14 residues. The ends lost 5 bases at V and 13 bases at J; junction bases unmatched: 13. Germline values: CDR1 DFQATT, CDR2 SNEGSKA (reference sequence). CDR3 in amino acids: CSAQTSGVNNEQYF. The CDR3 DNA reads as TGCAGTGCTCAGACTAGCGGGGTAAACAATGAGCAGTACTTC.

This clonotype was counted between two and nine times. V is TRBV29-1 and J is TRBJ2-1; 9 nucleotides match TRBD2. In germline, CDR1 is SQVTM, CDR2 ANQGSEA. V trimming: 6 bases; J trimming: 6 bases; junction bases outside the gene matches: 15. The CDR3 length is 16 residues. The CDR3 DNA reads TGCAGCGTAGAACCAATGACTAGCGGCGTATCCAATGAGCAGTTCTTC. Its protein product is CSVEPMTSGVSNEQFF.

This clonotype was counted ten times or more. The rearrangement links TRBV10-2 to TRBJ2-3, with TRBD2 identical over 7 bases. The CDR3 totals 15 residues. The germline gives CDR1 WSHSY, CDR2 SAAADI. J lost 1 base, V lost 10 bases, and 11 bases had no gene match. The DNA of the CDR3 is TGCGCCACCAAGGATGGGGGGGGACGCACAGATACGCAGTATTTT. Translated, it gives CATKDGGGRTDTQYF.

The chain uses TRBV5-1 and TRBJ1-5, with D possibly being TRBD1 (6 bases). From germline, CDR1 is SGHRS and CDR2 YFSETQ. There are 13 residues in the CDR3. Trimming took off 0 bases at V and 9 bases at J, with 10 bases between the two ends. The CDR3 protein is CASSLEGDRPQHF. Written as DNA, the CDR3 is TGCGCCAGCAGCTTGGAGGGGGACCGGCCCCAGCATTTT.

The V gene is TRBV6-5, the J gene TRBJ1-1; tentatively, D is TRBD1 (6 bases). The germline V and J ends were trimmed by 8 bases and 1 base, with 17 bases remaining between them. Per the germline V gene, CDR1 is MNHEY and CDR2 is SVGAGI. The CDR3 is made up of 15 amino acids. The CDR3 loop reads CASRDTIGSNTEAFF. In DNA form, the CDR3 reads TGTGCCAGCCGGGACACCATTGGGTCGAACACTGAAGCTTTCTTT.

The chain has TRBV19 and TRBJ2-1, with D unclear. This CDR3 contains 13 residues. Deletions cut 4 bases from V and 4 bases from J, with 8 bases between. Germline V gene data show CDR1 as LNHDA and CDR2 as SQIVND (reference sequence). The DNA of the CDR3 is TGTGCCAGTAGTAACGGGTTTTACAATGAGCAGTTCTTC. Translation: CASSNGFYNEQFF.

The chain uses TRBV25-1 and TRBJ2-5; D possibly uses TRBD1 or TRBD2 (5 bases each). Germline V CDR1 and CDR2: MGHDK, SYGVNS. V was pared by 6 bases and J by 11 bases, with 25 bases between. CDR3 length: 15 residues. The CDR3 protein is CASSGAVAGPLGQYF. CDR3 DNA sequence: TGTGCCAGCAGCGGGGCCGTGGCAGGGCCCTTGGGGCAGTACTTC.

The chain couples TRBV20-1 to TRBJ1-1; TRBD1 matches 10 bases. The CDR3 sequence is 13 residues long. V gave up 1 base and J gave up 11 bases; unmatched junction bases: 7. Looked up from germline, CDR1 is DFQATT and CDR2 is SNEGSKA (reference sequence). CDR3 protein: CSARAGTGDTAFF. As DNA, the CDR3 is TGCAGTGCTAGAGCCGGGACAGGGGATACGGCTTTCTTT.

This clonotype was picked up many times. J is TRBJ2-1 and V is TRBV27; D not certain. The germline CDR1 and CDR2 sequences are MNHEY and SMNVEV (reference sequence). Trimming stripped 5 bases from V and 7 bases from J, with 9 bases between. This CDR3 spans 12 amino acids. The CDR3 spells CASSLTPNEQFF. As DNA, the CDR3 is TGTGCCAGCAGTCTCACTCCAAATGAGCAGTTCTTC.

The chain combines TRBV20-1 with TRBJ1-2; the match to TRBD1 covers 7 bases. This CDR3 is 13 amino acids long. V lost 3 bases, J lost 4 bases, and 5 bases stayed unmatched. Germline V gene lookup returns CDR1 DFQATT and CDR2 SNEGSKA (reference sequence). For the CDR3, the DNA is TGCAGTGCTAGGCGACAGGGACGCTATGGCTACACCTTC. As protein: CSARRQGRYGYTF.

There are many counts of this clonotype. The gene calls are TRBV6-2 or TRBV6-3 and TRBJ2-1; D not certain. This CDR3 comprises 12 residues. Germline V CDR1 and CDR2: MNHEY, SVGEGT. Trimming removed 0 bases from V and 9 bases from J, with 6 bases in between. In DNA form, the CDR3 reads TGTGCCAGCAGTTACTCGTTCCGTGAGCAGTTCTTC. It codes for CASSYSFREQFF.

This clonotype has a count of ten or more. The chain is built from TRBV4-1 and TRBJ2-7; TRBD2 agrees at 7 bases. This CDR3 contains 15 residues. CDR1 is MGHRA, CDR2 YSYEKL, per germline. After removal of 0 bases from V and 2 bases from J, the junction contained 4 bases not matched to a gene. CDR3 in amino acids: CASSQDERGPYEQYF. The CDR3 DNA reads as TGCGCCAGCAGCCAAGACGAGCGGGGACCCTACGAGCAGTACTTC.

This clonotype was detected ten times or more. The chain couples TRBV29-1 to TRBJ2-1; D is perhaps TRBD2 (5 bases). The V gene lost 7 bases and the J gene lost 5 bases, with 12 bases spanning the gap. Germline assignment: CDR1 SQVTM and CDR2 ANQGSEA. The CDR3 extends over 12 amino acids. For the CDR3, the DNA is TGCAGCGCCCTCCCAGCGGACAATGAGCAGTTCTTC. Amino acid sequence: CSALPADNEQFF.

On this clonotype itself: This could be a read error, since a much larger clone is one nucleotide away. The chain couples TRBV29-1 to TRBJ2-7; no reliable D call. This CDR3 is 12 amino acids long. From germline, CDR1 is SQVTM and CDR2 ANQGSEA. V lost 4 bases to trimming and J lost 0 bases, with 7 bases between them. CDR3: CSVGPSSYEQYF. In DNA form, the CDR3 reads TGCAGCGTTGGGCCAAGCTCCTACGAGCAGTACTTC.

V gene TRBV2 combines with J gene TRBJ1-2; TRBD1 is a possible D gene (5 bases). There are 14 residues in the CDR3. Deletions cut 7 bases from V and 0 bases from J, with 12 bases between. CDR1 SNHLY and CDR2 FYNNEI come from the germline V gene. The CDR3 region has the DNA TGTGCCAGCATGGGACCCACAACTAACTATGGCTACACCTTC. As protein: CASMGPTTNYGYTF.

About this clonotype: Relative to the germline gene, one junction end is altered; a read error may explain this. The chain is built from TRBV7-2 and TRBJ1-5; D is ambiguous. This CDR3 spans 14 amino acids. Looked up from germline, CDR1 is SGHTA and CDR2 is FQGNSA. CDR3 coding DNA: TGTGTCAGCAGCTTAGATGGGGTCAATCAGCCCCAGCATTTT. The encoded protein is CVSSLDGVNQPQHF.

This sequence joins TRBV2 and TRBJ2-7; the D is unclear. The CDR3 has 14 residues. Germline V gene data show CDR1 as SNHLY and CDR2 as FYNNEI. The V and J ends lost 1 base and 2 bases respectively, with 9 bases between them. CDR3 in DNA: TGTGCCAGCAGTGAAGTGGGCGGTCCCTACGAGCAGTACTTC. Translation: CASSEVGGPYEQYF.

This clonotype was recorded a few times. The chain has TRBV10-1 and TRBJ2-2; D is possibly TRBD1 (6 bases). Germline V lookup: CDR1 WNHNN, CDR2 SYGVQD (reference sequence). This CDR3 has 13 residues. Trimming removed 3 bases at V and 7 bases at J, with 9 bases between. Written as DNA, the CDR3 is TGCGCCAGCAGTGAACAGGGAATCGGGGAGCTGTTTTTT. It specifies CASSEQGIGELFF.

This clonotype showed up many times. The CDR3 DNA reads TGTGCCAGCAGTCGGGACTCGCGATACCAAGAGACCCAGTACTTC. It codes for CASSRDSRYQETQYF. V and J are TRBV3-1 and TRBJ2-5, with D perhaps TRBD2 (6 bases). Germline values: CDR1 LGHDT, CDR2 YNNKEL (reference sequence). The V gene lost 6 bases and the J gene lost 0 bases, with 14 bases spanning the gap. This CDR3 is built from 15 residues.

This clonotype was counted at least ten times. The chain uses TRBV20-1 and TRBJ2-7; perhaps TRBD2 as D (6 bases). V was pared by 0 bases and J by 1 base, with 13 bases between. CDR1 is DFQATT, CDR2 SNEGSKA, per germline (reference sequence). This CDR3 comprises 15 residues. In DNA form, the CDR3 reads TGCAGTGCTAGAGAGCAGGAGGGCCTATCCTACGAGCAGTACTTC. Its protein is CSAREQEGLSYEQYF.

In its sample, this clonotype was seen a few times. The rearrangement links TRBV7-8 to TRBJ2-7; TRBD2 matches 7 bases. This CDR3 has 16 residues. The germline V gene encodes CDR1 SGHVS and CDR2 FQNEAQ. The V segment lost 3 bases and the J segment 1 base; nucleotides outside the gene matches: 9. CDR3 amino acids: CASSFGLVGSSYEQYF. In DNA, the CDR3 is TGTGCCAGCAGCTTTGGACTAGTGGGTTCTTCCTACGAGCAGTACTTC.

V usage is TRBV29-1 and J usage is TRBJ1-1, with TRBD1 matching over 8 bases. Germline-derived CDR1 and CDR2 are SQVTM and ANQGSEA. The CDR3 length is 11 residues. V trimming: 4 bases; J trimming: 8 bases; junction bases outside the gene matches: 3. CDR3 DNA: TGCAGCGTTGGCAGGGGGCAAGAAGCTTTCTTT. Protein sequence: CSVGRGQEAFF. The full variable domain, with the rest looked up from reference TRBV29-1 and TRBJ1-1, is SAVISQKPSRDICQRGTSLTIQCQVDSQVTMMFWYRQQPGQSLTLIATANQGSEATYESGFVIDKFPISRPNLTFSTLTVSNMSPEDSSIYLCSVGRGQEAFFGQGTRLTVV.